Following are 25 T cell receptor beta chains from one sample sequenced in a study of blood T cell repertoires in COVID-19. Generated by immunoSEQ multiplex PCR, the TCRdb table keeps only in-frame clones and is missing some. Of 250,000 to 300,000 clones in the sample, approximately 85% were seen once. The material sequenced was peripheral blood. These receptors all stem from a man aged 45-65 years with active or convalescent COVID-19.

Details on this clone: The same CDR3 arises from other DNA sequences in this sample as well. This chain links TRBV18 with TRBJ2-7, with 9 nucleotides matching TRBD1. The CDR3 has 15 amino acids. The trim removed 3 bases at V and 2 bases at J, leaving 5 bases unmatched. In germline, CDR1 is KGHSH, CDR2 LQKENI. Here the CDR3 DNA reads TGTGCCAGCTCACCGGGACAGGGACTCACCTACGAGCAGTACTTC. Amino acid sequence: CASSPGQGLTYEQYF.

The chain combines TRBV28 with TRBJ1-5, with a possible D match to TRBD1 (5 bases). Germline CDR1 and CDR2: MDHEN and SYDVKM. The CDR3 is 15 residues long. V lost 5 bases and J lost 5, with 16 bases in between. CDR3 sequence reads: CASSTGSVDYQPQHF. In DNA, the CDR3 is TGTGCCAGCAGTACAGGCTCAGTAGATTATCAGCCCCAGCATTTT.

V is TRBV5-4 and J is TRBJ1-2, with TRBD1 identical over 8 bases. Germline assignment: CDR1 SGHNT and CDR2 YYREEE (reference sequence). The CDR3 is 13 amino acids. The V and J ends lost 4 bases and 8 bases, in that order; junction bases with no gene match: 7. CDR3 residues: CASSPGGTLGYTF. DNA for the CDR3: TGTGCCAGCAGCCCAGGGGGCACTTTGGGCTACACCTTC.

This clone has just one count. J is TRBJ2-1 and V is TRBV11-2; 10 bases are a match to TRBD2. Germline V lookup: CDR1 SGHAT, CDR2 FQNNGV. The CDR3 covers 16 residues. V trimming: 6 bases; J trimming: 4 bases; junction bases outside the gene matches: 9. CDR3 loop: CASRKPSGREYNEQFF. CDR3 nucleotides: TGTGCCAGCAGAAAACCTAGCGGGAGAGAATACAATGAGCAGTTCTTC.

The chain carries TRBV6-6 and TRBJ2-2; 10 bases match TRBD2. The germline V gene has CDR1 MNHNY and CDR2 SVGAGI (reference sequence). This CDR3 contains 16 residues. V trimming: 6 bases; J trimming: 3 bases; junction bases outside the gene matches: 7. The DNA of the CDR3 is TGTGCCAGCAGGAAGGGGCTAGCGGGGGACACCGGGGAGCTGTTTTTT. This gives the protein CASRKGLAGDTGELFF.

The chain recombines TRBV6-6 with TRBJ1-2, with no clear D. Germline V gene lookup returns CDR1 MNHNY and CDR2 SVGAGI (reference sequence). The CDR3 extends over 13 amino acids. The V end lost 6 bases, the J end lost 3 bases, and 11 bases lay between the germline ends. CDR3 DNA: TGTGCCAGCAGCCCTAGGTTAGACTATGGCTACACCTTC. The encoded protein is CASSPRLDYGYTF.

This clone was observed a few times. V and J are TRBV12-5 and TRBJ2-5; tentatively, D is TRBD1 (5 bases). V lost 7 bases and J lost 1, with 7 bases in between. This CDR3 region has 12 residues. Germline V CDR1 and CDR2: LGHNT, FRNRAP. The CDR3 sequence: CASAGIQETQYF. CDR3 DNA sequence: TGTGCTAGTGCAGGGATCCAAGAGACCCAGTACTTC. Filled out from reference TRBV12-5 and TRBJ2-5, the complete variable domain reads DARVTQTPRHKVTEMGQEVTMRCQPILGHNTVFWYRQTMMQGLELLAYFRNRAPLDDSGMPKDRFSAEMPDATLATLKIQPSEPRDSAVYFCASAGIQETQYFGPGTRLLVL.

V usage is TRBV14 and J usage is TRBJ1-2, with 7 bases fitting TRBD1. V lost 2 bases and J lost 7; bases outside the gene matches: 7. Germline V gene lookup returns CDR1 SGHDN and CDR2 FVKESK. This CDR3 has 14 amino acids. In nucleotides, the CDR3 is TGTGCCAGCAGCCAACTTAAGGGGGCCGGTGGCTACACCTTC. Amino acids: CASSQLKGAGGYTF.

The DNA of the CDR3 is TGTGCCAGCAATATTCCCCAGGGGGGCTACACCTTC. Residues: CASNIPQGGYTF. The gene calls are TRBV28 and TRBJ1-2, with D possibly being TRBD1 (6 bases). The V end was cut by 7 bases, the J end by 8 bases, with 14 bases between. Germline loops: CDR1 MDHEN, CDR2 SYDVKM. This CDR3 region has 12 residues.

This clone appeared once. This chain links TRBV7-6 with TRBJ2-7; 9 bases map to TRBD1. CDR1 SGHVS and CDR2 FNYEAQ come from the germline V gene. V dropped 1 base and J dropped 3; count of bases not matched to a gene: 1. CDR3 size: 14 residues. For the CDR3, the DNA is TGTGCCAGCAGCTTAGAGGGACAGGGCTACGAGCAGTACTTC. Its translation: CASSLEGQGYEQYF.

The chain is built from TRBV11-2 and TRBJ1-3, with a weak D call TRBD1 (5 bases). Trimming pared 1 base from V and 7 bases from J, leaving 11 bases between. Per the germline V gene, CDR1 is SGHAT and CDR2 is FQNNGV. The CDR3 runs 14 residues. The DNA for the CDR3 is TGTGCCAGCAGCTTAGGGGCAGGGCCCAACACCATATATTTT. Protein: CASSLGAGPNTIYF.

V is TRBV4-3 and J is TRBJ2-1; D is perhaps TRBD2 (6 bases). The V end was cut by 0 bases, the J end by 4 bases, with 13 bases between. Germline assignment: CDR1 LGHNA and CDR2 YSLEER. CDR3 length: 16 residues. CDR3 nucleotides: TGCGCCAGCAGCCAAGATACTGGGACTTCTTACAATGAGCAGTTCTTC. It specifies CASSQDTGTSYNEQFF.

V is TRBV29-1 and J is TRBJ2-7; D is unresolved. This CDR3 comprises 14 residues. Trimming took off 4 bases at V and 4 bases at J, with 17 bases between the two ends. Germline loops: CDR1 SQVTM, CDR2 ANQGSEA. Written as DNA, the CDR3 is TGCAGCGTTGCCCCCGGTAACCGAGAATACGAGCAGTACTTC. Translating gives CSVAPGNREYEQYF.

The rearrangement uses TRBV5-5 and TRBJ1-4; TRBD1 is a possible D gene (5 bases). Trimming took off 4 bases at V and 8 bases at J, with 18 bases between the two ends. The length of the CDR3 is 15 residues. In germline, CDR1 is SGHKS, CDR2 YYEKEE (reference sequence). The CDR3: CASSPGTPIGEKLFF. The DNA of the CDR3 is TGTGCCAGCAGCCCGGGGACTCCTATCGGCGAAAAACTGTTTTTT.

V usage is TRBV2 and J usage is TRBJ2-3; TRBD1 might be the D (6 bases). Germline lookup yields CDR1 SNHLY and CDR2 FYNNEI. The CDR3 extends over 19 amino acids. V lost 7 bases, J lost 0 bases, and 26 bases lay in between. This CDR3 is CASKRFPQDSTQSTDTQYF. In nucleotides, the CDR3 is TGTGCCAGCAAGCGTTTCCCCCAGGACAGTACCCAAAGCACAGATACGCAGTATTTT.

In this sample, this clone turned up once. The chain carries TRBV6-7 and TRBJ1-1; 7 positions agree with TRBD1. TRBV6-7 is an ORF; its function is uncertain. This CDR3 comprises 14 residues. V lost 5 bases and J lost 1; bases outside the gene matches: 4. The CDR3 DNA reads TGTGCCAGCAGTGCGAGGACAGGGAACACTGAAGCTTTCTTT. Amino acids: CASSARTGNTEAFF.

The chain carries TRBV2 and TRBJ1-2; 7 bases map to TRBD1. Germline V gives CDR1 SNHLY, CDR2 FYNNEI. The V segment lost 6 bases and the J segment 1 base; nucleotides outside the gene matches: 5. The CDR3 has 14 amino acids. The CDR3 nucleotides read TGTGCCAGCAGATTACAGGGGAATAACTATGGCTACACCTTC. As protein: CASRLQGNNYGYTF.

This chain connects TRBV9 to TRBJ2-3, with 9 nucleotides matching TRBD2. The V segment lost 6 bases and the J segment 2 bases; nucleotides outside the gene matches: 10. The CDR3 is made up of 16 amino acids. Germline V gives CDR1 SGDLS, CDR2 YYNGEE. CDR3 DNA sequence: TGTGCCAGCACCCTAGGGCTAGCGGGAATCACAGATACGCAGTATTTT. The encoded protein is CASTLGLAGITDTQYF.

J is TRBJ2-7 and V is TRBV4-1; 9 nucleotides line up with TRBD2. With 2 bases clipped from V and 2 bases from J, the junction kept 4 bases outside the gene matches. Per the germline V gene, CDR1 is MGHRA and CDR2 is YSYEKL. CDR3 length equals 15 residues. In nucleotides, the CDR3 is TGCGCCAGCAGCCAAAAGGGACTAGCCCCCTACGAGCAGTACTTC. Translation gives CASSQKGLAPYEQYF.

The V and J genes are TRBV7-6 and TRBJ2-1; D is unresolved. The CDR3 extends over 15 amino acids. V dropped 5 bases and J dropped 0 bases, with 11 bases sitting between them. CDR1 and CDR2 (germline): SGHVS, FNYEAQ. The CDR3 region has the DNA TGTGCCAGCAGCCCCGAGCGAAGCTCCTACAATGAGCAGTTCTTC. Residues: CASSPERSSYNEQFF.

The CDR3 loop is CASSLNYGYTF. In nucleotides, the CDR3 is TGTGCCAGCAGCCTCAACTATGGCTACACCTTC. V is TRBV9 and J is TRBJ1-2, with D hard to call. Trimming took 4 bases from V and 2 from J, leaving 3 bases between them. Germline CDR1 reads SGDLS; CDR2 reads YYNGEE. The CDR3 loop spans 11 amino acids.

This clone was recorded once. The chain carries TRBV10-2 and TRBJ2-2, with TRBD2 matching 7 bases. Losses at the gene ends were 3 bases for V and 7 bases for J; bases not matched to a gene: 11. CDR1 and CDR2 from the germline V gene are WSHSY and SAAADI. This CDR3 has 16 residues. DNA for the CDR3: TGCGCCAGCAGTGATTATAGTGGGAGGGCCAACGGGGAGCTGTTTTTT. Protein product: CASSDYSGRANGELFF.

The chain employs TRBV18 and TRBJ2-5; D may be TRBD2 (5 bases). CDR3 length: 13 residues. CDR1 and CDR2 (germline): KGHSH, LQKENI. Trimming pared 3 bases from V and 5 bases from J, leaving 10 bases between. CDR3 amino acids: CASSPNTRETQYF. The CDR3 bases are TGTGCCAGCTCACCTAACACTAGGGAGACCCAGTACTTC.

The CDR3 here is CASSYTDTGSLHGYTF. The CDR3 DNA is TGTGCCAGCAGTTACACGGATACAGGGAGTTTACATGGCTACACCTTC. The rearrangement uses TRBV6-6 and TRBJ1-2, with D perhaps matching TRBD1 (6 bases). Germline V gene sequence: CDR1 MNHNY, CDR2 SVGAGI (reference sequence). CDR3 length: 16 residues. V shed 2 bases and J shed 6 bases, with 19 bases lying between them.

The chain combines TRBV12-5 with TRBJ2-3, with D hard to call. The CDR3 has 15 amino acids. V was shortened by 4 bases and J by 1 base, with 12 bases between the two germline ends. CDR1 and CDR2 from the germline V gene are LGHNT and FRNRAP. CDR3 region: CASGSDFFRTDTQYF. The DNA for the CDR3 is TGTGCTAGTGGTTCAGACTTCTTCCGCACAGATACGCAGTATTTT.